A selection of T cell receptor beta chains follows, all from one sample in a study of T cells in Graves' hyperthyroidism and ophthalmopathy. TCRdb redid the calling of the multiplex PCR reads with MiXCR, one entry per CDR3 protein. There are approximately 560,000 distinct CDR3 sequences in the sample; under 60% occur only once, and about 7.9% lies in the top ten. Material for sequencing was peripheral blood or thyroid tissue (not recorded which). These receptors were taken from a woman under 30 with Graves' hyperthyroidism. CDR3s include the opening cysteine and the closing phenylalanine or tryptophan. Each record gives: D gene, J gene, V gene, clone size, CDR3 protein, CDR3 DNA. The D gene is left open where the match is weak. The size of a clone is reported for some rows only, either as once, few or many, or as a class for expanded clones.

>TRBD1|TRBJ1-6|TRBV5-1|-
CASSLQGASYNSPLHF
TGCGCCAGCAGCCTACAGGGGGCGTCCTATAATTCACCCCTCCACTTT
>TRBD2|TRBJ2-2|TRBV25-1|many
CASSRPGLAGATGELFF
TGTGCCAGCAGTCGACCGGGACTAGCGGGAGCCACCGGGGAGCTGTTTTTT
>-|TRBJ1-5|TRBV20-1|-
CSASQDSVNNQPQHF
TGCAGTGCTAGCCAGGACAGCGTTAACAATCAGCCCCAGCATTTT
>TRBD1|TRBJ1-2|TRBV29-1|-
CSEDGTGSYGYTF
TGCAGCGAGGACGGGACAGGGTCCTATGGCTACACCTTC
>-|TRBJ2-5|TRBV7-2|-
CASTSGAPGTQYF
TGTGCCAGCACCTCGGGGGCGCCGGGGACCCAGTACTTC
>TRBD2|TRBJ2-5|TRBV24-1|-
CATGTSGIETQYF
TGTGCCACCGGGACTAGCGGGATTGAGACCCAGTACTTC
>-|TRBJ2-6|TRBV7-2|-
CTSSAPGSGANVLTF
TGTACCAGCAGCGCACCGGGATCTGGGGCCAACGTCCTGACTTTC
>-|TRBJ2-7|TRBV7-6|-
CASSQAGAFYEQYF
TGTGCCAGCAGCCAAGCAGGGGCCTTTTACGAGCAGTACTTC
>TRBD2|TRBJ2-6|TRBV7-8|-
CASSLKRENVLTF
TGTGCCAGCAGCTTAAAGCGGGAGAACGTCCTGACTTTC
>TRBD2|TRBJ2-7|TRBV2|-
CASSYPTGAGGYEQYF
TGTGCCAGCAGTTACCCAACAGGTGCGGGAGGGTACGAGCAGTACTTC
>TRBD1|TRBJ2-5|TRBV9|few
CASSPIQGAQYF
TGTGCCAGCAGTCCAATCCAGGGGGCCCAGTACTTC
>TRBD2|TRBJ2-7|TRBV2|many
CASSVGGRAYEQYF
TGTGCCAGCAGTGTTGGCGGGAGGGCCTACGAGCAGTACTTC
>TRBD1|TRBJ1-4|TRBV7-2|many
CASSLGGTGGYEKLFF
TGTGCCAGCAGCTTAGGGGGAACAGGGGGCTATGAAAAACTGTTTTTT
>-|TRBJ2-6|TRBV29-1|-
CSVVGATGANVLTF
TGCAGCGTTGTTGGGGCTACTGGGGCCAACGTCCTGACTTTC
>-|TRBJ1-5|TRBV24-1|many
CATSDAWGQPQHF
TGTGCCACCAGTGATGCCTGGGGTCAGCCCCAGCATTTT
>-|TRBJ2-7|TRBV25-1|-
CASSEGAKFEQYF
TGTGCCAGCAGTGAAGGGGCTAAGTTCGAGCAGTACTTC
>-|TRBJ2-2|TRBV20-1|-
CSSYRPRPTGELFF
TGCAGTTCCTACAGGCCGCGGCCCACCGGGGAGCTGTTTTTT
>TRBD1|TRBJ2-7|TRBV25-1|many
CASSEWHDRGHGEQYF
TGTGCCAGCAGTGAATGGCATGACAGGGGGCACGGGGAGCAGTACTTC
>TRBD1|TRBJ1-5|TRBV2|few
CASPGTGRQPQHF
TGTGCCAGCCCCGGGACAGGGCGTCAGCCCCAGCATTTT
>-|TRBJ2-7|TRBV7-4|-
CASSLTIVYEQYF
TGTGCCAGCAGTTTGACCATCGTCTACGAGCAGTACTTC
>TRBD2|TRBJ2-6|TRBV7-2|many
CASSLGRVSPANVLTF
TGTGCCAGCAGCCTCGGGAGGGTCTCGCCGGCCAACGTCCTGACTTTC
>-|TRBJ1-2|TRBV7-9|-
CASSLRPSPYGCTF
TGTGCCAGCAGCTTAAGACCGAGCCCTTATGGCTGCACCTTC
>-|TRBJ1-2|TRBV7-2|many
CASTLGRERGYTF
TGTGCCAGCACGCTAGGCAGGGAACGAGGCTACACCTTC
>TRBD1|TRBJ2-5|TRBV7-2|few
CAWTGWEETQYF
TGTGCCTGGACAGGGTGGGAAGAGACCCAGTACTTC
>TRBD1|TRBJ2-7|TRBV20-1|-
CSAPRQGQDEQYF
TGCAGTGCCCCACGACAGGGGCAGGACGAGCAGTACTTC
>TRBD2|TRBJ2-5|TRBV7-3|-
CASSQRTSGQETQYF
TGCGCCAGCAGCCAGAGGACTAGCGGACAAGAGACCCAGTACTTC
>-|TRBJ2-7|TRBV12-3/TRBV12-4|few
CASSFYSFEQYF
TGTGCCAGCAGTTTTTACAGTTTCGAGCAGTACTTC
>-|TRBJ2-2|TRBV7-3|few
CASTLGGELFF
TGTGCCAGCACCCTGGGAGGGGAGCTGTTTTTT
>TRBD1|TRBJ2-6|TRBV5-1|-
CASRRDRGSGANVLTF
TGTGCCAGCCGCCGGGACAGGGGCTCTGGGGCCAACGTCCTGACTTTC
>-|TRBJ2-6|TRBV10-3|-
CAISDMDSSGANVLTF
TGTGCCATCAGTGATATGGACAGCTCTGGGGCCAACGTCCTGACTTTC
>TRBD1|TRBJ1-6|TRBV7-8|-
CASSHTRGTGESPLHF
TGTGCCAGCAGCCACACGCGAGGGACAGGGGAGTCACCCCTCCACTTT
>-|TRBJ2-7|TRBV25-1|-
CASIQYPGPGSEQYF
TGTGCCAGCATACAATATCCGGGACCGGGGTCCGAGCAGTACTTC
>TRBD1|TRBJ2-7|TRBV15|-
CATSQDRGFSAYEQYF
TGTGCCACCAGCCAGGACAGGGGGTTCTCGGCCTACGAGCAGTACTTC
>-|TRBJ2-5|TRBV19|-
CASSIDSYQETQYF
TGTGCCAGTAGCATTGACTCGTACCAAGAGACCCAGTACTTC
>TRBD1|TRBJ1-1|TRBV4-1|-
CASSQARTGGRTEAFF
TGCGCCAGCAGCCAAGCTCGGACAGGGGGCAGAACTGAAGCTTTCTTT
>-|TRBJ2-2|TRBV24-1|once
CATSDLWDGYTGELFF
TGTGCCACCAGTGATTTATGGGATGGCTACACCGGGGAGCTGTTTTTT
>TRBD1|TRBJ1-3|TRBV7-8|few
CASSPGTGAGNTIYF
TGTGCCAGCAGCCCGGGGACAGGGGCTGGAAACACCATATATTTT
>-|TRBJ1-3|TRBV7-6|many
CASSSPGSGNTIYF
TGTGCCAGCAGCTCGCCGGGCTCTGGAAACACCATATATTTT
>-|TRBJ2-5|TRBV14|-
CASSRVGRHETQYF
TGTGCCAGCAGCCGAGTCGGTCGACACGAGACCCAGTACTTC
>TRBD1|TRBJ2-7|TRBV11-3|-
CASRLTGEGTGEQYF
TGTGCCAGCAGACTTACAGGGGAAGGGACGGGGGAGCAGTACTTC
>-|TRBJ1-1|TRBV6-6|-
CASTLSWENTGAFF
TGTGCCAGCACCCTTTCTTGGGAGAACACTGGAGCTTTCTTT
>-|TRBJ2-7|TRBV2|-
CASYGDRENYEQYF
TGTGCCAGCTACGGGGACCGGGAAAACTACGAGCAGTACTTC
>TRBD1|TRBJ2-7|TRBV6-1|-
CASRRDRGLQQYF
TGTGCCAGCAGGCGGGACAGGGGTTTACAGCAGTACTTC
>-|TRBJ2-5|TRBV7-6|many
CASRSGSETQYF
TGTGCCAGCAGAAGTGGGAGTGAGACCCAGTACTTC